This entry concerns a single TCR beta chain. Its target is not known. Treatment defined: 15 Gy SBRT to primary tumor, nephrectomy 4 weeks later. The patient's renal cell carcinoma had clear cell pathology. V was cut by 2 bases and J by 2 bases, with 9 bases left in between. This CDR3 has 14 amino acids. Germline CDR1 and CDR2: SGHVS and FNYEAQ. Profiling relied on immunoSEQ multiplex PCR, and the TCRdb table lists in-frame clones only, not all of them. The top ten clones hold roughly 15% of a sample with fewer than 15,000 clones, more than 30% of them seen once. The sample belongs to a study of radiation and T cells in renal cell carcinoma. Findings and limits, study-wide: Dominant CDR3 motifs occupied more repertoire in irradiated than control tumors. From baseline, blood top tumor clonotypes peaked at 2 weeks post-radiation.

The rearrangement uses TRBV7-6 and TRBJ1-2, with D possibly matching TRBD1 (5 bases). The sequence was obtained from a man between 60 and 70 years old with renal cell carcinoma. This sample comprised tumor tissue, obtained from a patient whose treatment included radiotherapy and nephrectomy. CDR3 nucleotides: TGTGCCAGCAGCTTAATGGGGGGGAACTATGGCTACACCTTC. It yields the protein CASSLMGGNYGYTF.